This is a list of T cell receptor beta chains from one sample in a study of OX40 agonist ivuxolimab in advanced cancers. Repertoires were generated with immunoSEQ multiplex PCR, while TCRdb's copy carries only in-frame clones and drops some. The table shows some 52,000 clones, with approximately 92% occurring only once. The specimen was CD4+ or CD8+ T cells sorted from blood, collected in a trial of the OX40 agonist ivuxolimab. These receptors were collected from an adult with an advanced solid tumor such as melanoma, head and neck, liver or kidney cancer. Both conserved end residues are part of each CDR3. The D gene is left open where the match is weak. Only part of the rows carry a size: once, few, many, or a class if the clone is expanded.

J gene: TRBJ2-7; V gene: TRBV28; D gene: TRBD2; clone size: NA; CDR3 protein: CASSPSGLAAYEQYF; CDR3 DNA: TGTGCCAGCAGTCCGTCGGGACTAGCGGCCTACGAGCAGTACTTC
J gene: TRBJ2-3; V gene: TRBV7-8; D gene: NA; clone size: NA; CDR3 protein: CASSLKLGLGTDTQYF; CDR3 DNA: TGTGCCAGCAGCCTGAAACTAGGTCTGGGCACAGATACGCAGTATTTT
J gene: TRBJ2-3; V gene: TRBV27; D gene: TRBD1; clone size: once; CDR3 protein: CASADREGTDTQYF; CDR3 DNA: TGTGCCAGCGCGGACAGGGAGGGCACAGATACGCAGTATTTT
J gene: TRBJ2-1; V gene: TRBV6-5; D gene: TRBD2; clone size: NA; CDR3 protein: CASSPSGSSYNEQFF; CDR3 DNA: TGTGCCAGCAGTCCAAGCGGGAGCTCCTACAATGAGCAGTTCTTC
J gene: TRBJ2-2; V gene: TRBV27; D gene: NA; clone size: NA; CDR3 protein: CARSKEETGELFF; CDR3 DNA: TGTGCCAGGTCGAAGGAGGAAACCGGGGAGCTGTTTTTT
J gene: TRBJ2-1; V gene: TRBV9; D gene: TRBD2; clone size: NA; CDR3 protein: CASSARLAGYNEQFF; CDR3 DNA: TGTGCCAGCAGCGCCAGACTAGCGGGATACAATGAGCAGTTCTTC
J gene: TRBJ2-5; V gene: TRBV10-3; D gene: TRBD2; clone size: NA; CDR3 protein: CAISLAGGPETQYF; CDR3 DNA: TGTGCCATCAGTTTAGCGGGAGGGCCGGAGACCCAGTACTTC
J gene: TRBJ2-7; V gene: TRBV14; D gene: NA; clone size: NA; CDR3 protein: CASSPPGRLPYYEQYF; CDR3 DNA: TGTGCCAGCAGCCCCCCCGGGCGCCTCCCTTACTACGAGCAGTACTTC
J gene: TRBJ1-3; V gene: TRBV7-9; D gene: NA; clone size: NA; CDR3 protein: CASSPRSGWYAAGNTIYF; CDR3 DNA: TGTGCCAGCAGCCCACGTTCAGGGTGGTACGCTGCTGGAAACACCATATATTTT
J gene: TRBJ2-7; V gene: TRBV6-5; D gene: NA; clone size: NA; CDR3 protein: CASSYPPKLYF; CDR3 DNA: TGTGCCAGCAGTTACCCGCCAAAGCTGTACTTC
J gene: TRBJ2-5; V gene: TRBV4-1; D gene: TRBD2; clone size: NA; CDR3 protein: CASSQDRIAGTYQETQYF; CDR3 DNA: TGCGCCAGCAGCCAAGATAGGATAGCGGGAACGTACCAAGAGACCCAGTACTTC
J gene: TRBJ2-3; V gene: TRBV7-8; D gene: TRBD2; clone size: NA; CDR3 protein: CASSPRLSGNVDTQYF; CDR3 DNA: TGTGCCAGCAGCCCCAGGCTTAGCGGGAATGTGGATACGCAGTATTTT
J gene: TRBJ2-7; V gene: TRBV6-1; D gene: NA; clone size: NA; CDR3 protein: CASSARSETPYEQYF; CDR3 DNA: TGTGCCAGCAGTGCCCGCAGTGAGACACCCTACGAGCAGTACTTC
J gene: TRBJ1-5; V gene: TRBV19; D gene: NA; clone size: NA; CDR3 protein: CASTGNSNQPQHF; CDR3 DNA: TGTGCCAGTACGGGAAATAGCAATCAGCCCCAGCATTTT
J gene: TRBJ2-4; V gene: TRBV19; D gene: NA; clone size: NA; CDR3 protein: CASSIDSEEGAKNIQYF; CDR3 DNA: TGTGCCAGTAGTATAGATTCGGAAGAGGGGGCCAAAAACATTCAGTACTTC